This TCR beta chain is drawn from a study of Ad26.COV2.S vaccination and SARS-CoV-2 variants. As for the study in general: A participant enrolled in the COV1001 Ad26.COV2.S trial arm provided the sample.

Profiled with immunoSEQ multiplex PCR; TCRdb holds only in-frame clones, not every one. The sample lists 400,000 to 500,000 clones; roughly 87% were seen once. Treatment reported: approximately 18 received Ad26.COV2.S at low or high dose, single or two shots; several received placebo; per-sample allocation not given. The study sampled participants on day 63 after the first vaccine or placebo injection. Vaccine was an Ad26 vector expressing Wuhan-strain SARS-CoV-2 spike. Trimming stripped 4 bases from V and 3 bases from J, with 6 bases between. Germline CDR1 is KGHDR and CDR2 is SFDVKD. The CDR3 has 13 amino acids.

The gene calls are TRBV24-1 and TRBJ2-1; no clear D. The source is a person between 18 and 65 years old who received the Ad26.COV2.S COVID-19 vaccine or a placebo. Sequencing used peripheral blood, obtained in a trial of Ad26.COV2.S vaccine versus placebo. The CDR3 spells CATSEGSYNEQFF. The CDR3 DNA follows: TGTGCCACCAGTGAGGGCAGCTACAATGAGCAGTTCTTC.